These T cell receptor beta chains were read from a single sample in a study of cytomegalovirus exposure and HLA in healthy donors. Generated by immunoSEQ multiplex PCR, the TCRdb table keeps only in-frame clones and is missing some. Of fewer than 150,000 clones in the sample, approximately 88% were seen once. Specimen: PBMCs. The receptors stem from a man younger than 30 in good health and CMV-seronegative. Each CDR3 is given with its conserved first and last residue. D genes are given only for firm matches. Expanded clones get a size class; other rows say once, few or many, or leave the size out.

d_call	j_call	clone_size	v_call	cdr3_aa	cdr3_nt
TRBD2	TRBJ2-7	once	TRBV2	CASSEREGRGEQYF	TGTGCCAGCAGTGAGCGGGAGGGCCGCGGTGAGCAGTACTTC
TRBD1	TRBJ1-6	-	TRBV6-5	CASSYSTGGYNSPLHF	TGTGCCAGCAGTTACTCGACAGGGGGCTATAATTCACCCCTCCACTTT
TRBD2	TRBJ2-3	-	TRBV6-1	CAIQAGGTADTQYF	TGTGCCATTCAGGCGGGGGGGACCGCAGATACGCAGTATTTT
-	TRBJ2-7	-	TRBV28	CASRPGSYYEQYF	TGTGCCAGCAGACCAGGGTCCTACTACGAGCAGTACTTC
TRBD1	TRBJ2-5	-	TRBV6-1	CASRDRFQETQYF	TGTGCCAGTCGGGACAGATTCCAAGAGACCCAGTACTTC
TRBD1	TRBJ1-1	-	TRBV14	CASSHPDRMNTEAFF	TGTGCCAGCAGCCACCCGGACAGGATGAACACTGAAGCTTTCTTT
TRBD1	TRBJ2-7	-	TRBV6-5	CASSRQGRVHEQYF	TGTGCCAGCAGCAGACAGGGGCGCGTCCACGAGCAGTACTTC
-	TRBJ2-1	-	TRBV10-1	CASSEVSGHLNEQFF	TGCGCCAGCAGTGAGGTTTCGGGACACCTCAATGAGCAGTTCTTC
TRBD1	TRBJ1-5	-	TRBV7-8	CASSLLGQNQRYSNQPQHF	TGTGCCAGCAGCTTATTGGGACAGAATCAGCGATATAGCAATCAGCCCCAGCATTTT
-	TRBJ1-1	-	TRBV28	CASSRSLENTEAFF	TGTGCCAGCAGCCGATCGCTAGAGAACACTGAAGCTTTCTTT
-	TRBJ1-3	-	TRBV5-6	CASSLSQYSGNTIYF	TGTGCCAGCAGCTTGAGTCAGTACTCTGGAAACACCATATATTTT
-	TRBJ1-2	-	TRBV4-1	CASSPQLLGGPGYTF	TGCGCCAGCAGCCCCCAGTTGTTGGGGGGGCCTGGCTACACCTTC
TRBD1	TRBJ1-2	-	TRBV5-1	CASSLDRVSGYTF	TGCGCCAGCAGCCTGGACAGGGTCTCTGGCTACACCTTC
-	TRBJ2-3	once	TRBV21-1	CASSKKGLAGEDTQYF	TGTGCCAGCAGCAAAAAGGGACTAGCGGGAGAAGATACGCAGTATTTT
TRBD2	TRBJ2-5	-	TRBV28	CASSPLGLAGDARDTQYF	TGTGCCAGCAGTCCTTTGGGACTAGCGGGCGACGCAAGAGATACCCAGTACTTC
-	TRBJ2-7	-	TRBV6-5	CASRDTNSYEQYF	TGTGCCAGCAGGGACACGAACTCCTACGAGCAGTACTTC
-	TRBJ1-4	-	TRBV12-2	CASRFTTRAGEKLFF	TGTGCAAGTCGCTTCACGACAAGGGCGGGTGAAAAACTGTTTTTT
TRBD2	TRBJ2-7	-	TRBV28	CATRTNIAGAGPYEQYF	TGTGCCACCAGAACAAACATAGCGGGAGCAGGACCCTACGAGCAGTACTTC
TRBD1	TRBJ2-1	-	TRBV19	CASSATGSSYNEQFF	TGTGCCAGTAGTGCGACAGGGAGCTCCTACAATGAGCAGTTCTTC
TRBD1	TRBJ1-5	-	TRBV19	CASSGTGGHQPQHF	TGTGCCAGTAGCGGGACAGGGGGACATCAGCCCCAGCATTTT
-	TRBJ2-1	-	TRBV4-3	CASSQDLLALGEQFF	TGCGCCAGCAGCCAAGATCTTCTAGCGCTGGGTGAGCAGTTCTTC
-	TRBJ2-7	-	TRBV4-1	CASSEDGGSSYEQYF	TGCGCCAGCAGCGAAGACGGGGGAAGCTCCTACGAGCAGTACTTC
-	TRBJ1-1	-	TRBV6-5	CASSDTAEAFF	TGTGCCAGCAGTGACACCGCTGAAGCTTTCTTT
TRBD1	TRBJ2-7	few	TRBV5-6	CASSHYRTGRPYEQYF	TGTGCCAGCAGCCACTACCGGACAGGGAGGCCCTACGAGCAGTACTTC
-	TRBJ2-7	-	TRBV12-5	CASASRYEQYF	TGTGCTAGTGCCTCTAGGTACGAGCAGTACTTC
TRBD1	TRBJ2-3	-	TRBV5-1	CASSYTGGLGTDTQYF	TGCGCCAGCAGCTACACAGGGGGCTTAGGCACAGATACGCAGTATTTT
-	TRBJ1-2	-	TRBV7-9	CASSLAGRNEQDGYTF	TGTGCCAGCAGCTTAGCGGGCAGGAACGAACAGGATGGCTACACCTTC
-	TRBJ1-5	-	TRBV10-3	CAISVTDNQPQHF	TGTGCCATCAGTGTAACAGACAATCAGCCCCAGCATTTT
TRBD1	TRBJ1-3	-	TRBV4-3	CASSRTGQGKSPSGNTIYF	TGCGCCAGCAGCCGAACCGGACAGGGGAAGTCACCGTCTGGAAACACCATATATTTT
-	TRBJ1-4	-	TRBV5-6	CASSLNTEKLFF	TGTGCCAGCAGCTTGAATACAGAAAAACTGTTTTTT
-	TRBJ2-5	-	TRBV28	CASSRLGETQYF	TGTGCCAGCAGTCGTCTCGGAGAGACCCAGTACTTC
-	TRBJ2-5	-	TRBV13	CASSCAQHSHQETQYF	TGTGCCAGCAGCTGCGCCCAGCACAGCCACCAAGAGACCCAGTACTTC
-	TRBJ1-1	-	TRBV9	CASSVIGDGTEAFF	TGTGCCAGCAGCGTAATAGGGGATGGCACTGAAGCTTTCTTT
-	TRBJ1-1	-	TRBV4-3	CASSQDRGYRNTEAFF	TGCGCCAGCAGCCAAGATAGGGGATATCGAAACACTGAAGCTTTCTTT
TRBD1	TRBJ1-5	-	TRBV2	CASSGMSGQGPNQPQHF	TGTGCCAGCAGTGGAATGTCGGGACAGGGCCCCAATCAGCCCCAGCATTTT
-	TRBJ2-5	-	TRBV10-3	CAIRTAGETQYF	TGTGCCATCAGGACTGCCGGGGAGACCCAGTACTTC
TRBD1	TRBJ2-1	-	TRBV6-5	CASSLGQDHYNEQFF	TGTGCCAGCAGTTTAGGACAGGACCACTACAATGAGCAGTTCTTC
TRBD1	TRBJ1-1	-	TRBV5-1	CASSPRGGPEAFF	TGCGCCAGCAGCCCCCGAGGGGGCCCTGAAGCTTTCTTT
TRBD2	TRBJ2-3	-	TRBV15	CATSRDPAGATDTQYF	TGTGCCACCAGCAGAGATCCGGCGGGAGCCACAGATACGCAGTATTTT
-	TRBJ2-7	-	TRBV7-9	CASSLLTGRPYEQYF	TGTGCCAGCAGCTTACTGACAGGGAGGCCCTACGAGCAGTACTTC
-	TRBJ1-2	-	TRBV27	CASSPFAGERGGYTF	TGTGCCAGCAGCCCTTTTGCAGGGGAGAGAGGAGGCTACACCTTC
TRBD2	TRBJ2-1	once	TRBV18	CASSPLFGGNEQFF	TGTGCCAGCTCACCCCTGTTCGGGGGGAATGAGCAGTTCTTC